This entry lists 28 T cell receptor beta chains sequenced from one sample in a study of blood T cell repertoires in COVID-19. Produced via immunoSEQ multiplex PCR; TCRdb's table is partial and in-frame only. Of 140,000 or so clones listed, roughly 90% are singletons. The sequenced sample consisted of peripheral blood. All receptors come from a man in his sixties or seventies with acute or convalescent COVID-19.

The chain uses TRBV2 and TRBJ2-2; no firm D call. The CDR3 is 14 amino acids. Trimming removed 2 bases at V and 3 bases at J, with 7 bases between. Germline CDR1 SNHLY, CDR2 FYNNEI. This chain's CDR3 is CASSELFDTGELFF. The CDR3 DNA reads TGTGCCAGCAGTGAACTCTTCGACACCGGGGAGCTGTTTTTT.

The rearrangement joins TRBV3-1 (or the pseudogene TRBV3-2) to TRBJ2-7; 9 nucleotides line up with TRBD1. The CDR3 spans 15 residues. CDR1 is LGHDT, CDR2 YNNKEL, per germline (reference sequence). Trimming cost V 1 base and J 0 bases; bases outside gene matches: 1. The CDR3, as DNA: TGTGCCAGCAGCCAAGCGGGACAGGGCTCCTACGAGCAGTACTTC. Amino acid sequence: CASSQAGQGSYEQYF.

The CDR3 reads CASNPRQLNNSPLHF. DNA of the CDR3: TGTGCCAGCAACCCACGACAGCTAAATAATTCACCCCTCCACTTT. V and J are TRBV6-5 and TRBJ1-6; weak D call: TRBD1 (5 bases). Trimming removed 7 bases from V and 5 bases from J, with 15 bases in between. The CDR3 has 15 residues. Germline-derived CDR1 and CDR2 are MNHEY and SVGAGI.

The chain uses TRBV15 and TRBJ2-5; D is uncertain. Trimming left V 5 bases short and J 8 bases short, with 15 bases between. Germline-derived CDR1 and CDR2 are LNHNV and YYDKDF (reference sequence). This CDR3 has 13 amino acids. The CDR3 region is CATSPRVMTTQYF. CDR3 in DNA: TGTGCCACCAGCCCCCGAGTGATGACTACCCAGTACTTC.

The chain employs TRBV2 and TRBJ2-5; maybe TRBD1 (5 bases). The CDR3 has 14 residues. Between the trimmed V and J ends, which lost 3 bases and 4 bases, there was a span of 12 bases. The germline V gene encodes CDR1 SNHLY and CDR2 FYNNEI. CDR3: CASSDQGPPETQYF. The CDR3 DNA is TGTGCCAGCAGTGATCAGGGCCCCCCAGAGACCCAGTACTTC.

The gene calls are TRBV5-4 and TRBJ1-2; the match to TRBD1 covers 12 bases. Germline CDR1 is SGHNT and CDR2 is YYREEE (reference sequence). The CDR3 is made up of 14 amino acids. V lost 4 bases and J lost 14; bases outside the gene matches: 12. DNA of the CDR3: TGTGCCAGCAGCCTACCGGGACAGGGGGCGTGGGCGACCTTC. Its translation is CASSLPGQGAWATF.

This chain joins TRBV21-1 and TRBJ1-2; the tabulated D call, TRBD1, remains unverified against the DNA. TRBV21-1 is marked as a pseudogene. CDR3 length: 14 amino acids. This CDR3 reads CASSKGDSYPGYTF. CDR3 nucleotide sequence: TGTGCCAGCAGCAAAGGGGACAGCTACCCCGGCTACACCTTC.

This chain joins TRBV5-6 and TRBJ2-2; 12 bases map to TRBD2. The CDR3 runs to 16 residues. The germline V gene encodes CDR1 SGHDT and CDR2 YYEEEE. The junction had 5 bases not matched to a gene; V was cut back by 4 bases and J by 4 bases. The CDR3 DNA reads as TGTGCCAGCAGCCGTACTAGCGGGAGGATCACCGGGGAGCTGTTTTTT. Encoded protein: CASSRTSGRITGELFF. The full variable domain, rest sourced from reference TRBV5-6 and TRBJ2-2, is DAGVTQSPTHLIKTRGQQVTLRCSPKSGHDTVSWYQQALGQGPQFIFQYYEEEERQRGNFPDRFSGHQFPNYSSELNVNALLLGDSALYLCASSRTSGRITGELFFGEGSRLTVL.

V is TRBV5-1 and J is TRBJ2-5; TRBD1 matches 8 bases. The CDR3 contains 15 residues. Germline CDR1 and CDR2: SGHRS and YFSETQ. Trimming cost V 0 bases and J 4 bases; bases outside gene matches: 5. The CDR3 DNA reads as TGCGCCAGCAGCTTGGGGACAGGGCGTCGAGAGACCCAGTACTTC. Translation gives CASSLGTGRRETQYF.

The chain has TRBV5-8 and TRBJ1-5; 11 bases are a match to TRBD1. V lost 4 bases to trimming and J lost 5 bases; unmatched junction nucleotides: 5. CDR1 is SGHTS and CDR2 is YDEGEE in the germline V gene. The length of the CDR3 is 15 residues. The CDR3 region has the DNA TGTGCCAGCAGCCCCCGGACAGGGGGCGATCAGCCCCAGCATTTT. Its protein product is CASSPRTGGDQPQHF.

J is TRBJ1-1 and V is TRBV28; 7 bases line up with TRBD1. Germline V gene data show CDR1 as MDHEN and CDR2 as SYDVKM. V shed 5 bases and J 6 bases; nucleotides not matched to a gene: 9. The CDR3 totals 14 residues. CDR3 nucleotides: TGTGCCAGCAGTCGGTCTGACAGGGTACCTGAAGCTTTCTTT. Protein: CASSRSDRVPEAFF.

This chain joins TRBV27 and TRBJ1-2; 8 nucleotides match TRBD1. CDR3 size: 16 residues. From germline, CDR1 is MNHEY and CDR2 SMNVEV (reference sequence). J was trimmed by 5 bases and V by 0 bases; bases with no gene match: 8. The CDR3 spells CASSLSISGGAYGYTF. The CDR3 nucleotides read TGTGCCAGCAGTTTATCGATCTCAGGGGGCGCGTATGGCTACACCTTC.

This chain uses TRBV10-1 with TRBJ2-7; 12 bases are shared with TRBD2. The CDR3 runs to 13 residues. The germline V gene encodes CDR1 WNHNN and CDR2 SYGVQD (reference sequence). The ends lost 5 bases at V and 7 bases at J; junction bases unmatched: 3. Written as DNA, the CDR3 is TGCGCCAGCAGTCGACTAGCGGGAGATGAGCAGTACTTC. Translating it yields CASSRLAGDEQYF.

The chain joins TRBV19 to TRBJ1-1; TRBD1 is a possible D gene (5 bases). Germline V lookup: CDR1 LNHDA, CDR2 SQIVND (reference sequence). The CDR3 length is 15 residues. Trimming pared 3 bases from V and 4 bases from J, leaving 15 bases between. DNA of the CDR3: TGTGCCAGTAGTATCCCCGGCCAGGGAGGCACTGAAGCTTTCTTT. It translates to CASSIPGQGGTEAFF. Full variable domain (missing parts from reference TRBV19 and TRBJ1-1): DGGITQSPKYLFRKEGQNVTLSCEQNLNHDAMYWYRQDPGQGLRLIYYSQIVNDFQKGDIAEGYSVSREKKESFPLTVTSAQKNPTAFYLCASSIPGQGGTEAFFGQGTRLTVV.

The CDR3 is CASSSGQPSYNEQFF. The DNA for the CDR3 is TGCGCCAGCAGCTCGGGACAGCCCTCCTACAATGAGCAGTTCTTC. The chain recombines TRBV5-1 with TRBJ2-1; 7 nucleotides line up with TRBD1. Germline CDR1 and CDR2: SGHRS and YFSETQ. The junction had 3 bases not matched to a gene; V was cut back by 3 bases and J by 0 bases. The CDR3 extends over 15 amino acids.

The rearrangement joins TRBV6-5 to TRBJ2-1, with D tentatively TRBD2 (6 bases). V lost 7 bases to trimming and J lost 2 bases, with 15 bases between them. The CDR3 is 15 amino acids. CDR1 and CDR2 (germline): MNHEY, SVGAGI. CDR3 protein: CASITGETTYNEQFF. The CDR3 DNA reads as TGTGCCAGCATCACGGGGGAGACAACCTACAATGAGCAGTTCTTC.

The V and J genes are TRBV19 and TRBJ1-2; D is unclear. V was clipped by 5 bases and J by 6 bases, with 10 bases between them. CDR1 LNHDA and CDR2 SQIVND come from the germline V gene (reference sequence). The CDR3 extends over 12 amino acids. The CDR3, as DNA: TGTGCCAGTAGTGTAGGGCAGGATGGCTACACCTTC. This sequence encodes CASSVGQDGYTF. The full variable domain, rest sourced from reference TRBV19 and TRBJ1-2, is DGGITQSPKYLFRKEGQNVTLSCEQNLNHDAMYWYRQDPGQGLRLIYYSQIVNDFQKGDIAEGYSVSREKKESFPLTVTSAQKNPTAFYLCASSVGQDGYTFGSGTRLTVV.

The chain carries TRBV6-6 and TRBJ1-5, with TRBD1 as a possible D gene (5 bases). V was trimmed by 8 bases and J by 6 bases, leaving 20 bases between them. The CDR3 is made up of 15 amino acids. CDR1 MNHNY and CDR2 SVGAGI come from the germline V gene (reference sequence). The DNA of the CDR3 is TGTGCCAGCGTCACGTCGGGGGGTTCAGCTCAGCCCCAGCATTTT. Translated: CASVTSGGSAQPQHF.

This clone was seen only once. The CDR3 here is CASSLGRSNHYGYTF. The DNA for the CDR3 is TGTGCCAGCAGCTTAGGCAGATCGAACCACTATGGCTACACCTTC. This sequence joins TRBV7-9 and TRBJ1-2, with D unclear. This CDR3 contains 15 residues. Between the trimmed V and J ends, which lost 1 base and 3 bases, there was a span of 12 bases. CDR1 and CDR2 (germline): SEHNR, FQNEAQ (reference sequence). Supplemented by reference TRBV7-9 and TRBJ1-2, the full variable domain reads DTGVSQNPRHKITKRGQNVTFRCDPISEHNRLYWYRQTLGQGPEFLTYFQNEAQLEKSRLLSDRFSAERPKGSFSTLEIQRTEQGDSAMYLCASSLGRSNHYGYTFGSGTRLTVV.

The V and J genes are TRBV6-5 and TRBJ2-3; D uncertain. CDR3 length: 13 amino acids. CDR1 is MNHEY, CDR2 SVGAGI, per germline. V dropped 5 bases and J dropped 4 bases, with 10 bases sitting between them. CDR3 loop: CASSPPLADTQYF. CDR3 bases: TGTGCCAGCAGTCCCCCACTGGCAGATACGCAGTATTTT.

The rearrangement links TRBV15 to TRBJ2-3; 10 bases agree with TRBD1. CDR3 length: 16 amino acids. V lost 3 bases and J lost 3; bases outside the gene matches: 6. Germline CDR1 and CDR2: LNHNV and YYDKDF (reference sequence). The CDR3 sequence is CATSRSGQGITDTQYF. The CDR3 DNA sequence: TGTGCCACCAGCAGGTCGGGACAGGGGATTACAGATACGCAGTATTTT.

The chain carries TRBV7-9 and TRBJ2-5; weak D call: TRBD1 (6 bases). The V and J ends lost 3 bases and 7 bases respectively, with 15 bases between them. This CDR3 region has 14 residues. Germline CDR1 and CDR2: SEHNR and FQNEAQ (reference sequence). CDR3 DNA: TGTGCCAGCAGCTTCCGGACTTCGACAGGGACCCAGTACTTC. Translated, it gives CASSFRTSTGTQYF.

The V gene is TRBV5-4, the J gene TRBJ1-6, with a tentative D call TRBD1 (6 bases). The CDR3 has 15 amino acids. V was pared by 2 bases and J by 5 bases, with 11 bases between. Germline V gives CDR1 SGHNT, CDR2 YYREEE (reference sequence). CDR3 sequence reads: CASSLGTNNNSPLHF. Here the CDR3 DNA reads TGTGCCAGCAGCTTAGGGACAAACAATAATTCACCCCTCCACTTT.

This sequence joins TRBV30 and TRBJ2-1; TRBD2 matches 14 bases. Losses at the gene ends were 1 base for V and 8 bases for J; bases not matched to a gene: 4. This CDR3 is 15 amino acids long. The germline CDR1 and CDR2 sequences are GTSNPN and SVGIG (reference sequence). Here the CDR3 reads CAWSAGTSGSYEQFF. DNA for the CDR3: TGTGCCTGGAGTGCCGGGACTAGCGGGAGCTATGAGCAGTTCTTC.

As for this clone: Other DNA sequences of this sample code for an identical CDR3. The genes are TRBV5-1 and TRBJ2-2; 9 nucleotides align to TRBD2. Per the germline V gene, CDR1 is SGHRS and CDR2 is YFSETQ. Trimming took 2 bases from V and 2 from J; bases not matched to a gene: 4. The CDR3 totals 16 residues. The DNA of the CDR3 is TGCGCCAGCAGCTTAGCTAGCGGGGCAAACACCGGGGAGCTGTTTTTT. Amino acid sequence: CASSLASGANTGELFF.

The J gene is TRBJ1-2, the V gene TRBV7-9, with 9 positions matching TRBD1. The V segment lost 1 base and the J segment 0 bases; nucleotides outside the gene matches: 6. CDR3 size: 17 residues. Germline lookup yields CDR1 SEHNR and CDR2 FQNEAQ (reference sequence). The CDR3 is CASSLGPGQGTNYGYTF. CDR3 sequence (DNA): TGTGCCAGCAGCTTAGGACCGGGACAGGGAACTAACTATGGCTACACCTTC.

This clone was recorded once. This chain uses TRBV5-1 with TRBJ2-1; D gene uncertain. The germline V and J ends were trimmed by 3 bases and 10 bases, with 14 bases remaining between them. Germline V gene sequence: CDR1 SGHRS, CDR2 YFSETQ. The CDR3 is 13 residues long. CDR3 residues: CASSSPVLREQFF. The DNA for the CDR3 is TGCGCCAGCAGCTCGCCGGTACTGAGGGAGCAGTTCTTC.

The rearrangement joins TRBV27 to TRBJ2-1, with 15 bases that match TRBD2. Germline V lookup: CDR1 MNHEY, CDR2 SMNVEV (reference sequence). The CDR3 is 15 residues long. Unmatched junction bases numbered 3, after V lost 4 bases and J lost 8 bases. CDR3 sequence reads: CASSSGLAGGYEQFF. In DNA, the CDR3 is TGTGCCAGCAGTTCGGGACTAGCGGGAGGTTATGAGCAGTTCTTC.